A selection of T cell receptor beta chains follows, all from one sample in a study of blood T cells in healthy people across ages. TCRdb reanalysed the 5' RACE reads using MiXCR and keeps one entry per CDR3 protein. The repertoire holds about 1.6 million distinct CDR3 sequences, with around 35% as singletons. The material sequenced was blood. The receptors shown here come from a woman in her 30s in good health. CDR3s include the opening cysteine and the closing phenylalanine or tryptophan. Fields, in order: D gene, V gene, clone size, J gene, CDR3 DNA, CDR3 protein. A D gene is named only where the DNA matches it firmly. Clone size is stated in some rows and not others, as once, few, many or a class when expanded.

.	TRBV29-1	.	TRBJ2-1	TGCAGCGTTGAAGATTGGGCAGGTGAGCAGTTCTTC	CSVEDWAGEQFF
.	TRBV13	.	TRBJ1-2	TGTGCCAGCAGCTTCGGGGGGAATAACTATGGCTACACCTTC	CASSFGGNNYGYTF
TRBD2	TRBV11-2	.	TRBJ2-3	TGTGCCAGCAGCTCACAGACTAGCGGGAGCGGTTCAGATACGCAGTATTTT	CASSSQTSGSGSDTQYF
.	TRBV12-3/TRBV12-4	.	TRBJ1-6	TGTGCCAGCAGTCCGGGGGCGGGTCTTTTTAATTCACCCCTCCACTTT	CASSPGAGLFNSPLHF
.	TRBV6-5	few	TRBJ1-1	TGTGCCAGCAGTTACCAGGTCGGCACTGAAGCTTTCTTT	CASSYQVGTEAFF
.	TRBV11-1	many	TRBJ2-1	TGTGCCAGCAGCTCTGTAGGAGGGATGGTGATCAATGAGCAGTTCTTC	CASSSVGGMVINEQFF
.	TRBV10-3	.	TRBJ1-6	TGTGCCATCGGTGAGTCCATAGGGGGGACTAATTCACCCCTCCACTTT	CAIGESIGGTNSPLHF
.	TRBV20-1	.	TRBJ1-6	TGCAGTGCTAGAGACCGCCTGACAATCAATAATTCACCCCTCCACTTT	CSARDRLTINNSPLHF
.	TRBV10-1	few	TRBJ2-1	TGCGCCAGCAGTGGAGGTAGAAGCAATGAGCAGTTCTTC	CASSGGRSNEQFF
TRBD2	TRBV5-1	few	TRBJ2-1	TGCGCCAGCAGCTTACTAGCGCACTCCTACAATGAGCAGTTCTTC	CASSLLAHSYNEQFF
TRBD1	TRBV10-3	.	TRBJ2-1	TGTGCCATCAGTGAGCAGGGACAGGGGAACAATGAGCAGTTCTTC	CAISEQGQGNNEQFF
TRBD2	TRBV7-2	.	TRBJ2-3	TGTGCCAGCAGCTTATGGTCTAGCGGGGGCACAGATACGCAGTATTTT	CASSLWSSGGTDTQYF
.	TRBV6-2/TRBV6-3	.	TRBJ2-5	TGTGCCAGCAGTTACCTTGGGGCCGGGACGGTTGGGGAGACCCAGTACTTC	CASSYLGAGTVGETQYF
TRBD2	TRBV12-3/TRBV12-4	.	TRBJ2-1	TGTGCCAGCAGTACCGATAGCGGGACTGAGTTCTTC	CASSTDSGTEFF
.	TRBV7-2	.	TRBJ2-5	TGTGCCAGCAGCTTTGGGGAGGCAGAGACCCAGTACTTC	CASSFGEAETQYF
.	TRBV29-1	few	TRBJ2-3	TGCAGCGTTCTATCGGGAACAGATACGCAGTATTTT	CSVLSGTDTQYF
TRBD2	TRBV5-6	.	TRBJ2-7	TGTGCCAGCAGCCGGCCGGGAGCGGGGTCGGGCGAGCAGTACTTC	CASSRPGAGSGEQYF
TRBD2	TRBV12-3/TRBV12-4	.	TRBJ2-7	TGTGCCAGCAGTTTTGGTGGGGGGGGCGAGCAGTACTTC	CASSFGGGGEQYF
.	TRBV4-1	.	TRBJ2-6	TGCGCCAGCAGCCCAACGGGGGGCGCAGGTCGTTCTGGGGCCAACGTCCTGACTTTC	CASSPTGGAGRSGANVLTF
.	TRBV20-1	few	TRBJ1-1	TGCAGTGCTAGAGATCCCGGGGCATCCCCTGAAGCTTTCTTT	CSARDPGASPEAFF
.	TRBV14	.	TRBJ1-2	TGTGCCAGCAGCCCCATAGCTAACTATGGCTACACCTTC	CASSPIANYGYTF
TRBD1	TRBV28	.	TRBJ1-4	TGTGCCAGCAGTCCTACAGGGGGCGCGGGAGGCGAAAAACTGTTTTTT	CASSPTGGAGGEKLFF
TRBD1	TRBV28	once	TRBJ2-2	TGTGCCAGCAGTTTCAACAGGGGGCATGGAACCGGGGAGCTGTTTTTT	CASSFNRGHGTGELFF
.	TRBV2	.	TRBJ1-1	TGTGCCAGCATCAGGGGCACTGAAGCTTTCTTT	CASIRGTEAFF
.	TRBV6-1	.	TRBJ1-5	TGTGCCTTAGGAACTTCAGGGTCGCGACAGCCCCAGCATTTT	CALGTSGSRQPQHF
TRBD1	TRBV5-1	.	TRBJ2-1	TGCGCCAGCAGCATAGGACAGGGGGGCGATGAGCAGTTCTTC	CASSIGQGGDEQFF
.	TRBV7-3	few	TRBJ2-6	TGTGCCAGCAGCGCCCAGTCGCGGAACTCTGGGGCCAACGTCCTGACTTTC	CASSAQSRNSGANVLTF
.	TRBV27	few	TRBJ2-7	TGTGCCAGCAGTTTAAAGGCGGGGACCTACGAGCAGTACTTC	CASSLKAGTYEQYF
TRBD1	TRBV5-1	many	TRBJ2-5	TGCGCCAGCAGCCAAGGACAGGGGACCAGAGTCCAAGAGACCCAGTACTTC	CASSQGQGTRVQETQYF
.	TRBV10-3	few	TRBJ1-4	TGTGCCATCAGTGATACTTACCGCATCCTCGATGAAAAACTGTTTTTT	CAISDTYRILDEKLFF
.	TRBV5-1	few	TRBJ2-7	TGCGCCAGCAGCTTGAAGGAGAAGGACGAGCAGTACTTC	CASSLKEKDEQYF
.	TRBV6-2/TRBV6-3	.	TRBJ1-1	TGTGCCAGCAGTACCCAGGGGAAGAAGAGGGGCACTGAAGCTTTCTTT	CASSTQGKKRGTEAFF
TRBD1	TRBV4-1	.	TRBJ1-5	TGCGCCAGCAGCCGGAACGACAGGGCGGATAATCAGCCCCAGCATTTT	CASSRNDRADNQPQHF
.	TRBV3-1	few	TRBJ2-7	TGTGCCAGCAGCCAAGACATGTTCTACGAGCAGTACTTC	CASSQDMFYEQYF
TRBD1	TRBV20-1	.	TRBJ1-2	TGCAGTGCCTTACAGGGGCCGCTAGGCTACACCTTC	CSALQGPLGYTF
.	TRBV11-2	few	TRBJ2-4	TGTGTCAGCAGCCTCACAGGGAAAGCCAAAAACATTCAGTACTTC	CVSSLTGKAKNIQYF
.	TRBV12-3/TRBV12-4	.	TRBJ2-1	TGTGCCAGCAGTTCCCCACTAGATTCCTACAATGAGCAGTTCTTC	CASSSPLDSYNEQFF
.	TRBV5-1	.	TRBJ2-7	TGCGCCAGCAGCCCCGTTTCCGCGGGAATTGGCGAGCAGTACTTC	CASSPVSAGIGEQYF
.	TRBV6-9	.	TRBJ2-1	TGTGCCACCACCGGGGTTAATTACAATGAGCAGTTCTTC	CATTGVNYNEQFF
.	TRBV7-9	few	TRBJ2-6	TGTGCCAGCAGCCTCAACCTACAGGCTGGGGCCAACGTCCTGACTTTC	CASSLNLQAGANVLTF
.	TRBV27	.	TRBJ2-1	TGTGCCAGCAGTCTTTACCCCCAAAGCTCCTACAATGAGCAGTTCTTC	CASSLYPQSSYNEQFF
.	TRBV9	.	TRBJ2-7	TGTGCCAGCAGCCCGACGTGGGATTCCTACGAGCAGTACTTC	CASSPTWDSYEQYF
TRBD1	TRBV7-2	many	TRBJ2-7	TGTGCCAGCAGCTCCTACAGGGGGTCCTCCTACGAGCAGTACTTC	CASSSYRGSSYEQYF
.	TRBV25-1	few	TRBJ1-3	TGTGCCAGCAGTGGGCAGACAAACACCATATATTTT	CASSGQTNTIYF
.	TRBV9	.	TRBJ2-7	TGTGCCAGCAGCGTAGACCGGGACACTTACGAGCAGTACTTC	CASSVDRDTYEQYF
.	TRBV28	.	TRBJ2-1	TGTGCCAGCAGCTCCCCCTCACGGCGGGCGCCCAACGATGAGCAGTTCTTC	CASSSPSRRAPNDEQFF
.	TRBV13	few	TRBJ1-1	TGTGCCAGCAGCTCCCGGGTCATTGGCAGACCGACGGGACCTATGAACACTGAAGCTTTCTTT	CASSSRVIGRPTGPMNTEAFF